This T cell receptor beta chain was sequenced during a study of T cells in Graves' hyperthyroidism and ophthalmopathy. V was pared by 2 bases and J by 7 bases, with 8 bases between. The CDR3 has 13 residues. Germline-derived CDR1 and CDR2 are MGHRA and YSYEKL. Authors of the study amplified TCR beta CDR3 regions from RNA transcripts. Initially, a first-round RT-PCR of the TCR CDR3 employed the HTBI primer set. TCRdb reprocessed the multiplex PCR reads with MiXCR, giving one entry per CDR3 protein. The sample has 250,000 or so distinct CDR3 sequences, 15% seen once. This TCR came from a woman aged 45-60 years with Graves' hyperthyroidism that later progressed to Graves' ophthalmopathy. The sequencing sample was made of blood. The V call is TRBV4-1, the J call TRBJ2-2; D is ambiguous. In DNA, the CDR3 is TGCGCCAGCAGCCAACTTGGGAACGGGGAGCTGTTTTTT. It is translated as CASSQLGNGELFF.